This T cell receptor (beta chain) came from a study of T-cell reconstitution after alpha-beta-depleted transplantation in children. Regarding the study as a whole: Surviving thymic progenitors and recipient T cells were the source of high TCRbeta diversity at day 60 in some patients. Reported findings indicate that, about two months after transplant, alpha-beta T cells came from several hundred expanded clones, which were derived from non-depleted graft cells. T-cell numbers and diversity, one year after transplant, stemmed largely from T cells that were newly produced.

This clonotype was observed at least ten times. Its antigen is unknown. Unique molecular identifiers featured in how the TCRbeta library was prepared. Via MiXCR, TCRdb re-called the PCR reads, giving one row per CDR3 protein. The sample lists 600,000 to 800,000 distinct CDR3 sequences, around 13% seen once, with 0.79% in the top ten. The CDR3 covers 16 residues. Trimming left V 3 bases short and J 4 bases short, with 19 bases between. Germline V gene data show CDR1 as DFQATT and CDR2 as SNEGSKA (reference sequence). The TCR comes from a girl aged 2 to 9 with congenital amegakaryocytic thrombocytopenia, due to receive a stem cell transplant. The V call is TRBV20-1, the J call TRBJ2-1; D may correspond to TRBD1 or TRBD2 (5 bases each). The specimen was PBMCs, collected before TCRalphabeta/CD19-depleted stem cell transplant. The CDR3 coding sequence is TGCAGTGCTAGCCCCCCGGGACCACAGGTGTACAATGAGCAGTTCTTC. Translated, it gives CSASPPGPQVYNEQFF.